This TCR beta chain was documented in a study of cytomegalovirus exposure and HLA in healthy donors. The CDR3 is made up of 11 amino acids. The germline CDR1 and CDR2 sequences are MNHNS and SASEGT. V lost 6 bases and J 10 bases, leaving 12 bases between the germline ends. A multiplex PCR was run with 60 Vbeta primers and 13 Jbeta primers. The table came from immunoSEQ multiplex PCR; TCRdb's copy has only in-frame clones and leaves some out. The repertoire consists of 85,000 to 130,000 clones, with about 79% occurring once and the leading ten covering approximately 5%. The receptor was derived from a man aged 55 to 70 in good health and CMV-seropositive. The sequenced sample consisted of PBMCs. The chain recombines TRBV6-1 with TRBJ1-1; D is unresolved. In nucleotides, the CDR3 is TGTGCCAGCAGCCCCGGGCGGGTAGCTTTCTTT. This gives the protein CASSPGRVAFF.